The T cell receptor (beta chain) described here comes from a study of Ad26.COV2.S vaccination and SARS-CoV-2 variants. Sequencing used immunoSEQ multiplex PCR; TCRdb keeps in-frame clones, though not all of them. The table records hundreds of thousands of clones, more than 75% of them present only once. CDR3 length: 18 residues. The germline V gene has CDR1 DFQATT and CDR2 SNEGSKA (reference sequence). J lost 3 bases, V lost 3 bases, and 16 bases had no gene match. Treatment specified: roughly 18 received Ad26.COV2.S at low or high dose, single or two shots; 5 received placebo; per-sample allocation not given. Samples were taken on day 63 after the first vaccine or placebo injection.

The sequencing here drew on peripheral blood, taken in a trial of Ad26.COV2.S vaccine versus placebo. The gene calls are TRBV20-1 and TRBJ2-3; 9 bases agree with TRBD2. This TCR was recovered from a person aged 18-60 years who received the Ad26.COV2.S COVID-19 vaccine or a placebo. The CDR3 here is CSASPALVAGGLTDTQYF. The CDR3 bases are TGCAGTGCTAGTCCGGCTCTTGTCGCGGGGGGGCTAACAGATACGCAGTATTTT.